The 8 T cell receptor beta chains in this list originate from one sample, sequenced in a study of blood T cells in healthy people across ages. Together with a sample-barcoded 5' primer, a J-beta primer mix was included in a second PCR lasting about 7 to 11 cycles. Each CDR3 protein gets one entry after TCRdb re-called the 5' RACE reads with MiXCR. The data contain around 1,900,000 distinct CDR3 sequences, approximately 39% of them singletons. Sequencing was done on a sample of blood. Every receptor here comes from a human donor in good health.

As concerns this clonotype: The junction departs from the called germline gene at one end, perhaps through a read error. The chain couples TRBV2 to TRBJ2-3; tentatively, D is TRBD1 (6 bases). The CDR3 has 15 residues. Per the germline V gene, CDR1 is SNHLY and CDR2 is FYNNEI. CDR3 bases: TGTGCCGGCAGTCAACAGGGTGTGTTGGCAGATACGCAGTATTTT. It specifies CAGSQQGVLADTQYF.

The chain's CDR3 is CSAHPFSYEQYF. The CDR3 bases are TGCAGTGCCCACCCCTTCTCCTACGAGCAGTACTTC. The gene calls are TRBV20-1 and TRBJ2-7; D gene ambiguous. Trimming shortened V by 6 bases and J by 0 bases, and 9 bases separated the two germline ends. Germline assignment: CDR1 DFQATT and CDR2 SNEGSKA (reference sequence). The CDR3 covers 12 residues.

Turning to this clonotype: This may be a read error, as it is one base from a much larger clone. The chain links TRBV4-2 to TRBJ1-2; D is uncertain. In germline, CDR1 is LGHNA, CDR2 YNFKEQ. The CDR3 length is 16 residues. The CDR3 loop reads CASSQPSARQNYDYTF. The CDR3 nucleotides are TGTGCCAGCAGCCAGCCTTCGGCCAGGCAGAACTATGACTACACCTTC.

The rearrangement links TRBV20-1 to TRBJ2-6, with D tentatively TRBD1 (5 bases). With 6 bases removed from V and 0 bases from J, the gap between germline ends came to 12 bases. Germline-derived CDR1 and CDR2 are DFQATT and SNEGSKA (reference sequence). The CDR3 has 15 residues. The CDR3 sequence is CSARQQYSGANVLTF. CDR3 bases: TGCAGTGCCCGACAGCAGTACTCTGGGGCCAACGTCCTGACTTTC.

About this clonotype: The junction does not match germline at one end; this may be a read error. This chain uses TRBV15 with TRBJ1-2; D call uncertain. Germline assignment: CDR1 LNHNV and CDR2 YYDKDF (reference sequence). The CDR3 totals 13 residues. CDR3 nucleotides: TGTGCCGCCAGCAGAGAGGCGGTCTATGGCTACACCTTC. Translated, it gives CAASREAVYGYTF.

This clonotype was counted only a few times. This chain joins TRBV10-3 and TRBJ2-2; 9 bases align to TRBD1. There are 17 residues in the CDR3. With 0 bases clipped from V and 4 bases from J, the junction kept 6 bases outside the gene matches. The germline CDR1 and CDR2 sequences are ENHRY and SYGVKD. The CDR3 nucleotides are TGTGCCATCAGTGAGTCAGGGTTGGACAGGGGCACCGGGGAGCTGTTTTTT. Translation gives CAISESGLDRGTGELFF.

This clonotype was seen a handful of times. The chain joins TRBV4-3 to TRBJ2-3; D tentatively fits TRBD1 or TRBD2 (5 bases each). Trimming left V 4 bases short and J 6 bases short, with 20 bases between. CDR1 LGHNA and CDR2 YSLEER come from the germline V gene. This CDR3 has 16 amino acids. CDR3 nucleotide sequence: TGCGCCAGCAGCCCAGCCCGGGACCTACGCGGGGATACGCAGTATTTT. Translated: CASSPARDLRGDTQYF.

This clonotype came up many times. The rearrangement joins TRBV6-2 or TRBV6-3 to TRBJ2-7; D might be TRBD2 (5 bases). The CDR3 length is 13 residues. The germline V gene encodes CDR1 MNHEY and CDR2 SVGEGT. The ends were cut back, 4 bases at V and 6 bases at J, with 13 bases in the middle. The CDR3 DNA follows: TGTGCCAGCAGTTCCTCTCCAGAGGGCGAGCAGTACTTC. This sequence encodes CASSSSPEGEQYF.